The present T cell receptor (beta chain) was sequenced within a study of breast tumors, draining lymph nodes, adjacent tissues. V was clipped by 0 bases and J by 6 bases; unmatched bases: 3. CDR3 length equals 14 residues. Per germline, CDR1 SGDLS and CDR2 YYNGEE. Study-wide results and limits: Data only fit, rather than demonstrated, lymph node origin of most tumor T cells.

From the multiplex PCR reads, TCRdb called clonotypes with MiXCR, one entry per CDR3 protein. The sample includes 14,000 to 15,000 distinct CDR3 sequences, roughly 44% seen only once; the top ten take more than 25%. Points on this clonotype: The antigen remains undetermined.

Sequencing input: tumor-adjacent breast tissue. The chain carries TRBV9 and TRBJ1-2; 9 bases agree with TRBD1. The TCR comes from a female donor with breast cancer. Some clones in this sample may be carry-over from other donors' samples. The CDR3 sequence is CASSVVGTGNGYTF. DNA for the CDR3: TGTGCCAGCAGCGTAGTCGGGACAGGGAATGGCTACACCTTC.